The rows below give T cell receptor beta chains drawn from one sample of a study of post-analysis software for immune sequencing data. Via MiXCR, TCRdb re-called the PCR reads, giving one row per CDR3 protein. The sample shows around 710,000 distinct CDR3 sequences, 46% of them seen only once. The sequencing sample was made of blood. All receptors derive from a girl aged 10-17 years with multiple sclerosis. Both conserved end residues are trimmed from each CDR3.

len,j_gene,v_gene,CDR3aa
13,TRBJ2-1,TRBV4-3,ASSQEAGGRNEQF
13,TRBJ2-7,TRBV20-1,SARGPGQASYEQY
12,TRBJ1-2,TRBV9,ASSVGDRNYGYT
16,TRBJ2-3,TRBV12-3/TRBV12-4,ASSLLAGEPTSTDTQY
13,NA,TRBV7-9,ASSLTGQGVYEQY
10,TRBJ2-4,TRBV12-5,ASGPQSRTQY
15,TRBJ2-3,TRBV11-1,ASSFDVAGGYTDTQY
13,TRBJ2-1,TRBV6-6,ASGLGGSGNNEQF
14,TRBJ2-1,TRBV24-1,ATSAPRSASRNEQF
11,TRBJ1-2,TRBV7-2,ASSVRGTYGYT
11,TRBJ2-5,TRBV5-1,ASQADPKETQY
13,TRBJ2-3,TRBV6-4,ASSDGTGHTDTQY
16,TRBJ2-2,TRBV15,ATSRGGLAGVHGGELF
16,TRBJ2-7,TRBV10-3,AISESISGRPSSYEQY
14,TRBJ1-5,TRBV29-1,SVADSGGGAGQPQH
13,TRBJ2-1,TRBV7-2,ASSLEAGGGNEQF
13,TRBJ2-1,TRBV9,ASSVDGTSGSEQF
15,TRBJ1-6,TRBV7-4,ASRQKELHRENSPLH
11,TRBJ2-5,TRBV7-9,ASSFRVWETQY
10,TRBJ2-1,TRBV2,ASSGAPNEQF
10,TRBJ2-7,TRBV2,ASSLSDYEQY
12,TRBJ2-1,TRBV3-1,ASSQELAGGTQF
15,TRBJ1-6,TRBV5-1,ASSLLGTSSYNSPLH
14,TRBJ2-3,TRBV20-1,SARARTSGSPDTQY
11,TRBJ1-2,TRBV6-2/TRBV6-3,ANSQGLPYGYT
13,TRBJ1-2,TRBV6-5,ASSEGQGGGYGYT
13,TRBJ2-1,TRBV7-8,ASSLAYRGYNEQF
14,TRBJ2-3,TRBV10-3,AISRRDSGITDTQY
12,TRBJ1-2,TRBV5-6,ASSLRGTPAGYT
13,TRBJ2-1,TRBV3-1,ASSQGGGLASEQF
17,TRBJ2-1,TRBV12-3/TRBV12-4,ASSLAAGLTGQGRNEQF
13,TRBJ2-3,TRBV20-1,SARRLTAWGDTQY
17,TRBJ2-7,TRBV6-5,ASSYSNSLIRGKAYEQY
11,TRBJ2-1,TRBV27,ASGWGSYNEQF
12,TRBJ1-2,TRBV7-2,ASSLGRGGIGYT
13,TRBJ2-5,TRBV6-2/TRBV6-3,ASSSVRTAEETQY
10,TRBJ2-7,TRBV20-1,SATPETYEQY
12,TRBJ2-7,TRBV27,ASTPWAGHYEQY
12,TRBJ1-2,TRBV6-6,ASSYTGTNYGYT
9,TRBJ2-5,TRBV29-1,SVEGDFGQY